This is a list of T cell receptor beta chains from one sample in a study of T cells after yellow fever vaccination. One entry per CDR3 protein, called by TCRdb with MiXCR from the 5' RACE reads. The repertoire includes a few hundred thousand distinct CDR3 sequences, around 16% of them detected once, and around a sixth sits in the top ten. The starting material was PBMCs, obtained more than 4 days after the first yellow fever vaccination. Source of these receptors: a man aged 18 to 29 who received the YFV17D yellow fever vaccine. Both conserved end residues are part of each CDR3. Fields, in order: V gene, D gene, clone size, J gene, CDR3 DNA, CDR3 protein. The D gene is left open where the match is weak. Expanded clones are given a class, and other clones once, few, many or no size at all.

V: TRBV6-5
D: NA
size: few
J: TRBJ1-1
DNA: TGTGCCAGCAGTTACTCAAAGGGGGGGGCCCACACTGAAGCTTTCTTT
CDR3: CASSYSKGGAHTEAFF

V: TRBV6-1
D: NA
size: NA
J: TRBJ2-2
DNA: TGTGCCAGCAGGAGGCGGTGGAGCGGGGAGCTGTTTTTT
CDR3: CASRRRWSGELFF

V: TRBV10-3
D: TRBD2
size: many
J: TRBJ2-7
DNA: TGTGCCATCAGTGATAGCGGGGGGTTCTACGAGCAGTACTTC
CDR3: CAISDSGGFYEQYF

V: TRBV6-5
D: TRBD1
size: many
J: TRBJ1-4
DNA: TGTGCCAGCAGACTCGCCGAAATGACAGGGGCGAATAATGAAAAACTGTTTTTT
CDR3: CASRLAEMTGANNEKLFF

V: TRBV4-1
D: NA
size: few
J: TRBJ1-2
DNA: TGCGCCAGCAGCCTTCTCGACGACAGGTACTATGGCTACACCTTC
CDR3: CASSLLDDRYYGYTF

V: TRBV12-3/TRBV12-4
D: NA
size: NA
J: TRBJ2-2
DNA: TGTGCCAGCAGTTTAAGCCAGGGGGGGAACACCGGGGAGCTGTTTTTT
CDR3: CASSLSQGGNTGELFF

V: TRBV9
D: NA
size: NA
J: TRBJ1-6
DNA: TGTGCCAGCGGGGGGGGGGCAGGCCCCAATAATTCACCCCTCCACTTT
CDR3: CASGGGAGPNNSPLHF

V: TRBV20-1
D: TRBD1
size: NA
J: TRBJ2-7
DNA: TGCAGTGCTAGAGATGGCGGGACAGGGGGCTCCTACGAGCAGTACTTC
CDR3: CSARDGGTGGSYEQYF

V: TRBV18
D: NA
size: NA
J: TRBJ1-6
DNA: TGTGCCAGCTCACCGACCCCCCCCGGCGAATACAATTCACCCCTCCACTTT
CDR3: CASSPTPPGEYNSPLHF

V: TRBV7-2
D: TRBD1
size: few
J: TRBJ2-3
DNA: TGTGCCAGCAGCTCGAGACAGGGGCAAGATACGCAGTATTTT
CDR3: CASSSRQGQDTQYF

V: TRBV4-2
D: NA
size: few
J: TRBJ2-2
DNA: TGTGCCAGCAGTCCGTTGGGGACCCCCGCGAACACCGGGGAGCTGTTTTTT
CDR3: CASSPLGTPANTGELFF

V: TRBV9
D: TRBD2
size: few
J: TRBJ2-7
DNA: TGTGCCAGCAGCGCCCGACTAGCGGGGGGGACCGAGCAGTACTTC
CDR3: CASSARLAGGTEQYF

V: TRBV27
D: NA
size: NA
J: TRBJ2-1
DNA: TGTGCCAGCAGCACCCTTGAGACAGCAAACTACAATGAGCAGTTCTTC
CDR3: CASSTLETANYNEQFF

V: TRBV11-2
D: NA
size: few
J: TRBJ2-3
DNA: TGTGCCAGCAGCTTAGGTTCCCATCCGACAGATACGCAGTATTTT
CDR3: CASSLGSHPTDTQYF

V: TRBV11-3
D: TRBD2
size: NA
J: TRBJ2-5
DNA: TGTGCCAGCAGCTCCCGGACTAGCGGGCGTCAAGAGACCCAGTACTTC
CDR3: CASSSRTSGRQETQYF

V: TRBV20-1
D: NA
size: NA
J: TRBJ2-1
DNA: TGCAGTGCTAGGGGGGGGCGGGGTTCGTACAATGAGCAGTTCTTC
CDR3: CSARGGRGSYNEQFF

V: TRBV11-2
D: NA
size: few
J: TRBJ2-3
DNA: TGTGCCAGCAGCGCACTACGCCGGGGCATGGATACGCAGTATTTT
CDR3: CASSALRRGMDTQYF

V: TRBV7-6
D: NA
size: few
J: TRBJ1-1
DNA: TGTGCCAGCAGCTTAGTTCCAAGGCAAGGCACTGAAGCTTTCTTT
CDR3: CASSLVPRQGTEAFF

V: TRBV5-1
D: NA
size: many
J: TRBJ2-1
DNA: TGCGCCAGCAGGCGCGGCCCATACAATGAGCAGTTCTTC
CDR3: CASRRGPYNEQFF

V: TRBV12-3/TRBV12-4
D: NA
size: few
J: TRBJ1-3
DNA: TGTGCCAGCATCGCGGGACAAGACGGAAACACCATATATTTT
CDR3: CASIAGQDGNTIYF

V: TRBV11-2
D: TRBD1
size: NA
J: TRBJ2-1
DNA: TGTGCCAGCCACGAGCCAGGGGGCGTAGATGAGCAGTTCTTC
CDR3: CASHEPGGVDEQFF

V: TRBV12-3/TRBV12-4
D: NA
size: few
J: TRBJ1-2
DNA: TGTGCCAGCAGTCCCAATCGGGCTTATGGCTACACCTTC
CDR3: CASSPNRAYGYTF

V: TRBV5-4
D: TRBD1
size: NA
J: TRBJ1-6
DNA: TGTGCCAGCAGCCGGACAGGGGAATATAATTCACCCCTCCACTTT
CDR3: CASSRTGEYNSPLHF

V: TRBV5-1
D: NA
size: NA
J: TRBJ2-3
DNA: TGCGCCAGCGGCTACGACTTGTACACAGATACGCAGTATTTT
CDR3: CASGYDLYTDTQYF

V: TRBV18
D: TRBD1
size: few
J: TRBJ2-1
DNA: TGTGCCAGCTCACCACTAAGGGACAGGGGGCCCTACAATGAGCAGTTCTTC
CDR3: CASSPLRDRGPYNEQFF

V: TRBV6-6
D: TRBD1
size: NA
J: TRBJ1-2
DNA: TGTGCCAGCGACAGGGGCCACCATGGCTACACCTTC
CDR3: CASDRGHHGYTF

V: TRBV5-2
D: NA
size: NA
J: TRBJ2-5
DNA: TGTGCCAGCAGCCCACTCGGAGCGGGAGAAGAGACCCAGTACTTC
CDR3: CASSPLGAGEETQYF

V: TRBV20-1
D: NA
size: NA
J: TRBJ1-6
DNA: TGCAGTGCTAGACTAGGGGCTAATTCACCCCTCCACTTT
CDR3: CSARLGANSPLHF

V: TRBV25-1
D: NA
size: few
J: TRBJ2-7
DNA: TGTGCCAGCAGTGAAGAGAACAGGCCTGGCTACGAGCAGTACTTC
CDR3: CASSEENRPGYEQYF

V: TRBV20-1
D: NA
size: few
J: TRBJ2-3
DNA: TGCAGTGTCCGTGGCGCGGATACGCAGTATTTT
CDR3: CSVRGADTQYF

V: TRBV20-1
D: NA
size: NA
J: TRBJ1-2
DNA: TGCAGTGCTAGGTGGGAGGGGAGAGATGGCTACACCTTC
CDR3: CSARWEGRDGYTF

V: TRBV2
D: NA
size: few
J: TRBJ2-7
DNA: TGTGCCAGCAGGAGGACATCCGAGCAGTACTTC
CDR3: CASRRTSEQYF

V: TRBV20-1
D: TRBD2
size: NA
J: TRBJ2-7
DNA: TGCAGTGCTAGAGATTTCCGGGAGGCCGAGCAGTACTTC
CDR3: CSARDFREAEQYF

V: TRBV11-2
D: TRBD1
size: few
J: TRBJ1-1
DNA: TGTGCCAGCAGCTTAGACCCTTTTGACAGGGCGAACACTGAAGCTTTCTTT
CDR3: CASSLDPFDRANTEAFF

V: TRBV6-2/TRBV6-3
D: TRBD2
size: few
J: TRBJ2-2
DNA: TGTGCCAGCACTCGCGGGGGGGCCACCGGGGAGCTGTTTTTT
CDR3: CASTRGGATGELFF

V: TRBV5-1
D: TRBD1
size: many
J: TRBJ1-2
DNA: TGCGCCAGCAGCACTGACCCGGGACAGGACTATGGCTACACCTTC
CDR3: CASSTDPGQDYGYTF

V: TRBV6-5
D: NA
size: few
J: TRBJ1-5
DNA: TGTGCCAGCAGTTACACCAAGGGTCAGCCCCAGCATTTT
CDR3: CASSYTKGQPQHF

V: TRBV4-1
D: NA
size: NA
J: TRBJ2-3
DNA: TGCGCCAGCAGCCATCGGGACACAAGCACAGATACGCAGTATTTT
CDR3: CASSHRDTSTDTQYF

V: TRBV5-1
D: NA
size: many
J: TRBJ2-2
DNA: TGCGCCAGCAAAATAGACACCGGGGAGCTGTTTTTT
CDR3: CASKIDTGELFF

V: TRBV5-1
D: NA
size: many
J: TRBJ2-3
DNA: TGCGCCAGCAGCTTGGTGGGAATCACAGATACGCAGTATTTT
CDR3: CASSLVGITDTQYF

V: TRBV6-2/TRBV6-3
D: NA
size: few
J: TRBJ1-2
DNA: TGTGCCAGCAGTTACCGGGGCAGTAACTATGGCTACACCTTC
CDR3: CASSYRGSNYGYTF

V: TRBV6-5
D: TRBD1
size: NA
J: TRBJ1-5
DNA: TGTGCCAGCAGTTACTACAGGGGTCAGGGGCCCCAGCATTTT
CDR3: CASSYYRGQGPQHF

V: TRBV7-2
D: TRBD1
size: NA
J: TRBJ1-5
DNA: TGTGCCAGCAGTTACCACAGGGGGCGCGGGCAGCCCCAGCATTTT
CDR3: CASSYHRGRGQPQHF

V: TRBV11-2
D: NA
size: NA
J: TRBJ1-6
DNA: TGTGCCAGCAGCTTAGATCGCGACAGCCCGGGGAGCTATAATTCACCCCTCCACTTT
CDR3: CASSLDRDSPGSYNSPLHF

V: TRBV30
D: NA
size: few
J: TRBJ1-1
DNA: TGTGCCTGGAGTCAGGACAGTGAAGCTTTCTTT
CDR3: CAWSQDSEAFF

V: TRBV3-1
D: TRBD1
size: few
J: TRBJ1-2
DNA: TGTGCCAGCAGCCAGGAACGGGACAGCCCCTTAATAATGGGCTACACCTTC
CDR3: CASSQERDSPLIMGYTF

V: TRBV20-1
D: NA
size: few
J: TRBJ1-5
DNA: TGCAGTGCTAGAGAAGGTGCGGTAAATCAGCCCCAGCATTTT
CDR3: CSAREGAVNQPQHF

V: TRBV2
D: NA
size: NA
J: TRBJ2-3
DNA: TGTGCCAGCAGCACATCCTATGCGGGGGCCAGCACAGATACGCAGTATTTT
CDR3: CASSTSYAGASTDTQYF

V: TRBV13
D: TRBD2
size: few
J: TRBJ2-3
DNA: TGTGCCAGCAGCTTAGGCGCACTAGCGGGAGATAGCACAGATACGCAGTATTTT
CDR3: CASSLGALAGDSTDTQYF

V: TRBV10-3
D: NA
size: NA
J: TRBJ1-2
DNA: TGTGCCATCTCGTATCCAGGGACCAACTATGGCTACACCTTC
CDR3: CAISYPGTNYGYTF

V: TRBV11-2
D: TRBD1
size: few
J: TRBJ2-5
DNA: TGTGCCAGCAGCTGGGGACAGGGGGAAGAGACCCAGTACTTC
CDR3: CASSWGQGEETQYF

V: TRBV7-3
D: NA
size: NA
J: TRBJ2-6
DNA: TGTGCCAGCAGCTTTCTCAGGGGAATAGCCTCTGGGGCCAACGTCCTGACTTTC
CDR3: CASSFLRGIASGANVLTF

V: TRBV11-2
D: TRBD1
size: NA
J: TRBJ2-3
DNA: TGTGCCAGCAGCTTAGAGGCTCAGGGGACAGGTCCAGATACGCAGTATTTT
CDR3: CASSLEAQGTGPDTQYF

V: TRBV4-1
D: NA
size: NA
J: TRBJ1-1
DNA: TGCGCCAGCAGCCCCGGGGGCAGGGCAGTGAACACTGAAGCTTTCTTT
CDR3: CASSPGGRAVNTEAFF

V: TRBV6-2/TRBV6-3
D: TRBD2
size: few
J: TRBJ2-1
DNA: TGTGCCAGCAGTCATCAAACGGGAGGAAACAATGAGCAGTTCTTC
CDR3: CASSHQTGGNNEQFF

V: TRBV5-5
D: NA
size: NA
J: TRBJ2-7
DNA: TGTGCCAGCAGCCCCCACCGGGGAGCGGAGAGCTCCTACGAGCAGTACTTC
CDR3: CASSPHRGAESSYEQYF

V: TRBV5-1
D: NA
size: few
J: TRBJ1-5
DNA: TGCGCCAGCAGCCCGGGTTTGGGAGGGGCACATCAGCCCCAGCATTTT
CDR3: CASSPGLGGAHQPQHF

V: TRBV6-2/TRBV6-3
D: NA
size: NA
J: TRBJ2-5
DNA: TGTGCCAGCAGTTACAGGGGTCAGACCCAGTACTTC
CDR3: CASSYRGQTQYF

V: TRBV20-1
D: NA
size: NA
J: TRBJ1-2
DNA: TGCAGTGCCCCTGTAGGCGTTGGGGCCTATGGCTACACCTTC
CDR3: CSAPVGVGAYGYTF